The source of this T cell receptor (beta chain) is a study of T-cell memory formation after mild COVID-19. General study results and limits: Largely, contracting CD4+ clones fell within CM and EM, and contracting CD8+ clones within EMRA.

This clonotype turned up a few times. Its cognate antigen is unknown. MiXCR, run by TCRdb on the 5' RACE reads, gives a single entry per CDR3 protein. The sample has about 390,000 distinct CDR3 sequences; roughly 15% are singletons. The CDR3 covers 12 residues. Trimming cost V 6 bases and J 4 bases; bases outside gene matches: 5. Germline loops: CDR1 SQVTM, CDR2 ANQGSEA. Sequencing input: PBMCs or a T cell subset sorted from them (not recorded which). V is TRBV29-1 and J is TRBJ1-2, with 7 bases matching TRBD1. The receptor comes from a man aged 18-30 years who had mild COVID-19 (a few samples of this study predate the infection). Cell type and time point are not known. The CDR3 DNA reads TGCAGCGTGACCGGGACAGCCTATGGCTACACCTTC. As protein: CSVTGTAYGYTF.